The clone carrying this TCR beta chain was detected many times. The target antigen is unknown. PBMCs were obtained from over 8.5 ml fresh peripheral blood. There were TCR beta CDR3 regions amplified from RNA transcripts. During a first-round RT-PCR of the TCR CDR3, the HTBI primer set was used. TCRdb reprocessed the multiplex PCR reads via MiXCR and lists one record per CDR3 protein. This sample yields hundreds of thousands of distinct CDR3 sequences, of which around 21% are seen a single time; approximately 30% belongs to the top ten. These data are taken from a study of T cells in Graves' hyperthyroidism and ophthalmopathy. Across the study: Any treatment followed the collection of peripheral blood at initial diagnosis.

Points from the study as a whole: Blood also showed most of the thyroid clonotypes that were expanded above 0.001. Prediction of ophthalmopathy progression came a median approximately 7 months pre-onset.

This CDR3 region has 20 residues. CDR1 and CDR2 (germline): SNHLY, FYNNEI. V lost 0 bases and J 3 bases, leaving 26 bases between the germline ends. J is TRBJ1-2 and V is TRBV2; D unresolved. The specimen sequenced was blood. This clonotype was sampled from a man aged 25 to 40 with Graves' ophthalmopathy. Here the CDR3 DNA reads TGTGCCAGCAGTGAAGCAGACCTTTCCCTGACGGATAACGGGGACTATGGCTACACCTTC. Amino acid sequence: CASSEADLSLTDNGDYGYTF. The full variable domain, rest sourced from reference TRBV2 and TRBJ1-2, is EPEVTQTPSHQVTQMGQEVILRCVPISNHLYFYWYRQILGQKVEFLVSFYNNEISEKSEIFDDQFSVERPDGSNFTLKIRSTKLEDSAMYFCASSEADLSLTDNGDYGYTFGSGTRLTVV.